These 21 T cell receptor beta chains came from one sample sequenced in a study of regulatory T cells in long-lasting Graves disease. Documented time point: persistent/refractory GD, antithyroid drugs over 5 years with positive TRAb. Preparation of the TCR library used RNA extracted from PBMCs. Investigators prepared the TCR beta libraries by applying iRepertoire HTBI primers and Arm-PCR of CDR3 regions. MiXCR, applied by TCRdb to the multiplex PCR reads, yields one record per CDR3 protein. There are 300,000 or so distinct CDR3 sequences in the sample; roughly 21% occur only once, and 25% to 30% lies in the top ten. Sample: peripheral blood mononuclear cells (PBMCs), taken when the disease was refractory, from a patient treated with antithyroid drugs. These receptors all stem from a female donor with Graves disease.

The chain joins TRBV7-2 to TRBJ2-2; 7 bases match TRBD2. CDR1 SGHTA and CDR2 FQGNSA come from the germline V gene. The V segment lost 5 bases and the J segment 3 bases; nucleotides outside the gene matches: 6. CDR3 size: 15 residues. As DNA, the CDR3 is TGTGCCAGCAGCACAATTGCGGGGGACACCGGGGAGCTGTTTTTT. It encodes CASSTIAGDTGELFF.

J is TRBJ2-6 and V is TRBV10-3; 9 nucleotides match TRBD1. V lost 8 bases, J lost 4 bases, and 12 bases stayed unmatched. This CDR3 contains 17 residues. Germline V gene data show CDR1 as ENHRY and CDR2 as SYGVKD. CDR3 amino acids: CAIFQGQGNTGANVLTF. The CDR3 DNA follows: TGTGCCATCTTCCAGGGACAGGGTAATACGGGGGCCAACGTCCTGACTTTC.

To note about this clonotype: A single base is all that separates this from a far larger clone, so a read error is likely. CDR3 protein: CVSSEAGRGRGEKLFF. As DNA, the CDR3 is TGTGTCAGCAGTGAAGCAGGGAGGGGGCGAGGGGAAAAACTGTTTTTT. The V call is TRBV12-3 or TRBV12-4, the J call TRBJ1-4; 7 positions agree with TRBD1. The CDR3 runs to 16 residues.

This clonotype was recorded at least ten times. The J gene is TRBJ2-5, the V gene TRBV12-5; 9 bases map to TRBD1. The CDR3 is 15 residues long. CDR1 and CDR2 (germline): LGHNT, FRNRAP. V was pared by 5 bases and J by 5 bases, with 9 bases of the junction left unmatched. The CDR3, as DNA: TGTGCTAGTGGTCCGGGGACAGGGCTTTGGGAGACCCAGTACTTC. It translates to CASGPGTGLWETQYF.

This chain links TRBV15 with TRBJ1-5; D might be TRBD1 (5 bases). CDR1 is LNHNV and CDR2 is YYDKDF in the germline V gene (reference sequence). The CDR3 is 13 residues long. Trimming stripped 3 bases from V and 7 bases from J, with 10 bases between. The CDR3 coding sequence is TGTGCCACCAGCAGCGGGGCCTTGCAGCCCCAGCATTTT. This encodes CATSSGALQPQHF.

The sample holds a few counts of this clonotype. Sequence at one end of the junction differs from germline and may be a read error. The CDR3 reads CASREAQLGRGYTF. Written as DNA, the CDR3 is TGTGCCAGCAGAGAAGCTCAGCTGGGGCGCGGCTACACCTTC. The genes are TRBV6-1 and TRBJ1-2; perhaps TRBD1 as D (5 bases). Germline CDR1 reads MNHNS; CDR2 reads SASEGT. This CDR3 is built from 14 residues.

The table lists this clonotype with many counts. The chain carries TRBV2 and TRBJ2-2; D gene unclear. V lost 4 bases to trimming and J lost 3 bases, with 12 bases between them. The CDR3 sequence is 15 residues long. CDR1 and CDR2 (germline): SNHLY, FYNNEI. The CDR3 is CASSVTRLDTGELFF. For the CDR3, the DNA is TGTGCCAGCAGTGTGACTCGTTTGGACACCGGGGAGCTGTTTTTT.

V usage is TRBV5-1 and J usage is TRBJ2-1; tentatively, D is TRBD1 (6 bases). The CDR3 runs to 15 residues. Germline V gene data show CDR1 as SGHRS and CDR2 as YFSETQ. V was pared by 4 bases and J by 4 bases, with 15 bases between. CDR3 loop: CASSPRDTMYNEQFF. DNA of the CDR3: TGCGCCAGCAGCCCCCGGGACACTATGTACAATGAGCAGTTCTTC. Full variable domain (missing parts from reference TRBV5-1 and TRBJ2-1): KAGVTQTPRYLIKTRGQQVTLSCSPISGHRSVSWYQQTPGQGLQFLFEYFSETQRNKGNFPGRFSGRQFSNSRSEMNVSTLELGDSALYLCASSPRDTMYNEQFFGPGTRLTVL.

This clonotype was found a few times. The V gene is TRBV6-2 or TRBV6-3, the J gene TRBJ1-5, with D perhaps matching TRBD1 (5 bases). V was clipped by 7 bases and J by 5 bases, with 21 bases between them. This CDR3 contains 16 residues. Germline lookup yields CDR1 MNHEY and CDR2 SVGEGT. CDR3 nucleotide sequence: TGTGCCAGCACCCCCGAAGGGGACGCGGCCCATCAGCCCCAGCATTTT. Translating gives CASTPEGDAAHQPQHF.

Details on this clonotype: A much bigger clone sits one base away, suggesting this may be a read error. DNA for the CDR3: TGTGCCAGCAGTGAAATTCGGTATGGGGATTACGAGCAGTACTTC. Protein product: CASSEIRYGDYEQYF. This sequence joins TRBV2 and TRBJ2-7; D is unclear. The CDR3 runs 15 residues. Trimming shortened V by 2 bases and J by 4 bases, and 15 bases separated the two germline ends. CDR1 is SNHLY, CDR2 FYNNEI, per germline. Full variable domain (outside the CDR3, taken from reference TRBV2 and TRBJ2-7): EPEVTQTPSHQVTQMGQEVILRCVPISNHLYFYWYRQILGQKVEFLVSFYNNEISEKSEIFDDQFSVERPDGSNFTLKIRSTKLEDSAMYFCASSEIRYGDYEQYFGPGTRLTVT.

This clonotype has only one observation. The V call is TRBV7-9, the J call TRBJ2-7, with TRBD1 as a possible D gene (6 bases). Germline V lookup: CDR1 SEHNR, CDR2 FQNEAQ (reference sequence). The ends were cut back, 4 bases at V and 4 bases at J, with 14 bases in the middle. CDR3 length equals 14 residues. The CDR3 spells CASSSQGLGYEQYF. DNA for the CDR3: TGTGCCAGCAGCTCACAGGGATTGGGGTACGAGCAGTACTTC.

This clonotype was seen a handful of times. This chain joins TRBV28 and TRBJ2-7; a weak D match, TRBD1 (6 bases). This CDR3 is built from 14 residues. Trimming removed 3 bases at V and 3 bases at J, with 12 bases between. The germline V gene has CDR1 MDHEN and CDR2 SYDVKM. The CDR3 nucleotides are TGTGCCAGCAGTTTTAGCAGGGGATACTACGAGCAGTACTTC. Its translation: CASSFSRGYYEQYF. Filled out from reference TRBV28 and TRBJ2-7, the complete variable domain reads DVKVTQSSRYLVKRTGEKVFLECVQDMDHENMFWYRQDPGLGLRLIYFSYDVKMKEKGDIPEGYSVSREKKERFSLILESASTNQTSMYLCASSFSRGYYEQYFGPGTRLTVT.

The table lists this clonotype with many counts. The V call is TRBV28, the J call TRBJ1-6; 9 positions agree with TRBD1. The CDR3 contains 22 residues. The V gene's germline CDR1 is MDHEN and CDR2 SYDVKM. V shed 1 base and J 0 bases; nucleotides not matched to a gene: 16. CDR3 sequence (DNA): TGTGCCAGCAGTTTATCCAAACCGGGACAGGGACCCTTGAGCTCCTATAATTCACCCCTCCACTTT. Translated: CASSLSKPGQGPLSSYNSPLHF.

This rearrangement joins TRBV20-1 to TRBJ2-7; 7 bases fit TRBD2. The CDR3 is 14 residues long. The ends lost 5 bases at V and 0 bases at J; junction bases unmatched: 7. CDR1 and CDR2 (germline): DFQATT, SNEGSKA (reference sequence). The CDR3 sequence is CSAQLGTISYEQYF. The CDR3 nucleotides are TGCAGTGCTCAACTCGGGACTATCTCCTACGAGCAGTACTTC.

Regarding this clonotype: This sequence may be a read error, since a much larger clone differs from it by one base. The V call is TRBV7-9, the J call TRBJ2-5; 9 positions match TRBD2. Germline CDR1 reads SEHNR; CDR2 reads FQNEAQ (reference sequence). This CDR3 has 15 amino acids. The CDR3 is CANSPHSGGQETQYF. CDR3 nucleotide sequence: TGTGCCAACAGCCCCCACAGCGGGGGGCAAGAGACCCAGTACTTC.

The chain links TRBV28 to TRBJ1-5; no definite D call. From germline, CDR1 is MDHEN and CDR2 SYDVKM. Deletions cut 4 bases from V and 0 bases from J, with 25 bases between. The CDR3 sequence is 20 residues long. The CDR3 reads CASSYWTKMGRRGSNQPQHF. Here the CDR3 DNA reads TGTGCCAGCAGTTATTGGACCAAGATGGGAAGAAGAGGTAGCAATCAGCCCCAGCATTTT.

The sample holds many counts of this clonotype. This chain links TRBV12-3 or TRBV12-4 with TRBJ1-3; 7 positions agree with TRBD1. CDR3 length: 16 residues. The ends lost 5 bases at V and 0 bases at J; junction bases unmatched: 7. The CDR3 bases are TGTGCCAGCAGTCCCGGACAGGCGGTCTCTGGAAACACCATATATTTT. Amino acid sequence: CASSPGQAVSGNTIYF.

The chain has TRBV3-1 and TRBJ2-7; 7 bases are a match to TRBD2. The CDR3 extends over 15 amino acids. V shed 6 bases and J 3 bases; nucleotides not matched to a gene: 11. In germline, CDR1 is LGHDT, CDR2 YNNKEL (reference sequence). DNA of the CDR3: TGTGCCAGCAGATCGAAGCGGGACTTCTTCTACGAGCAGTACTTC. Protein product: CASRSKRDFFYEQYF.

This clonotype was detected many times. In DNA, the CDR3 is TGTGCCAGCAGCTTAGAAGCGGGACAGGGCTATGGCTACACCTTC. Its translation: CASSLEAGQGYGYTF. The J gene is TRBJ1-2, the V gene TRBV7-2; TRBD1 agrees at 9 bases. CDR1 SGHTA and CDR2 FQGNSA come from the germline V gene. This CDR3 contains 15 residues. Trimming at V came to 1 base and at J to 4 bases, leaving 4 bases not matched to a gene.

As regards this clonotype: An end of the junction does not agree with germline; a read error may underlie this. V is TRBV7-9 and J is TRBJ2-5, with D perhaps matching TRBD1 (6 bases). Per germline, CDR1 SEHNR and CDR2 FQNEAQ (reference sequence). This CDR3 region has 15 residues. In nucleotides, the CDR3 is TGTACCAGCAGCTTTGGGGGCAGGGGACAAGAGACCCAGTACTTC. Its translation is CTSSFGGRGQETQYF.

The chain couples TRBV10-3 to TRBJ2-5; D unclear. V shed 3 bases and J shed 5 bases, with 10 bases lying between them. The CDR3 runs 13 residues. Germline V gene lookup returns CDR1 ENHRY and CDR2 SYGVKD. As DNA, the CDR3 is TGTGCCATCAGTGAAGGTCGCGGTGAGACCCAGTACTTC. Translated: CAISEGRGETQYF.